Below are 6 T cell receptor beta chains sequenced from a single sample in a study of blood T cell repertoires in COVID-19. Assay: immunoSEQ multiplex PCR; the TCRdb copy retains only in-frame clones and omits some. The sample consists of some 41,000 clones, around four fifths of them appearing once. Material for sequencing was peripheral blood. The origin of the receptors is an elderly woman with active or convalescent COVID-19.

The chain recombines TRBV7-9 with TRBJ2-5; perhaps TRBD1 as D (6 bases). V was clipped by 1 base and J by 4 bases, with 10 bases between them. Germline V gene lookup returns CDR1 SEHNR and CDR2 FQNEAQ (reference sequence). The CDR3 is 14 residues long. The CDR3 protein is CASSLGQAIETQYF. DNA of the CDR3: TGTGCCAGCAGCTTAGGACAGGCGATAGAGACCCAGTACTTC.

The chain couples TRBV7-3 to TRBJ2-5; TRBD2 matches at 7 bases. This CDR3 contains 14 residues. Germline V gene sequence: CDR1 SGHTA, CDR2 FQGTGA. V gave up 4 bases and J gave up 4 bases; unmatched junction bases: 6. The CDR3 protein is CASSSPREPETQYF. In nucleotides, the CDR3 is TGTGCCAGCAGCTCACCGCGGGAGCCAGAGACCCAGTACTTC.

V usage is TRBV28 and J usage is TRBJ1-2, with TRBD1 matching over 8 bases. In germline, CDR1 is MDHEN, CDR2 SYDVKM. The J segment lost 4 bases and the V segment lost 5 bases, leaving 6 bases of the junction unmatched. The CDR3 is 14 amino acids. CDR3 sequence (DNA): TGTGCCAGCAGTGGGGGACAGGTTGGCTATGGCTACACCTTC. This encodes CASSGGQVGYGYTF.

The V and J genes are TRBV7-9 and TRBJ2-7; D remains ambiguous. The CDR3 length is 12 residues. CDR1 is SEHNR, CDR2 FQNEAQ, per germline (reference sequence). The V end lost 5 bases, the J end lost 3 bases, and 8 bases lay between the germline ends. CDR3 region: CASSLEIYEQYF. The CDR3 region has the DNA TGTGCCAGCAGCCTTGAGATCTACGAGCAGTACTTC.

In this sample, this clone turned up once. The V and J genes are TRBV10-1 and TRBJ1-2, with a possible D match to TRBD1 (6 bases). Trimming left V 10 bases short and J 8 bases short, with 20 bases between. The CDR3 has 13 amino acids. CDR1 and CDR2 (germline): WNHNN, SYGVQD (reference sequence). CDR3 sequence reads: CANPTTGSRGYTF. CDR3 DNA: TGCGCCAACCCGACAACAGGGTCTCGAGGCTACACCTTC.

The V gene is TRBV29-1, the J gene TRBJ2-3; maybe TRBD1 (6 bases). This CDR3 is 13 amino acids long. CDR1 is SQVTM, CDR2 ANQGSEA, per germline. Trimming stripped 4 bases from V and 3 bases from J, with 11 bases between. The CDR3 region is CSVVSQGTDTQYF. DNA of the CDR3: TGCAGCGTTGTTTCCCAGGGGACAGATACGCAGTATTTT.